Sequencing of this T cell receptor (beta chain) was carried out in a study of OX40 agonist ivuxolimab in advanced cancers. Looking at the study overall: Patients in dose escalation had liver, melanoma, kidney or head and neck cancers. Previous treatment with anti-PD-1, anti-PD-L1 or anti-CTLA-4 therapy was allowed; over 35% had received some.

CDR1 is MGHRA, CDR2 YSYEKL, per germline. Trimming took 2 bases from V and 5 from J, leaving 9 bases between them. The CDR3 is 13 amino acids. The data were produced by immunoSEQ multiplex PCR, yet TCRdb's version contains in-frame clones alone and is incomplete. The data show 60,000 to 100,000 clones, 87% seen once. The TCR comes from an adult with an advanced solid tumor such as melanoma, head and neck, liver or kidney cancer. Source: CD4+ or CD8+ T cells sorted from blood, taken in a trial of the OX40 agonist ivuxolimab. This chain connects TRBV4-1 to TRBJ2-5; D gene uncertain. The CDR3 loop is CASSQNPWETQYF. In DNA form, the CDR3 reads TGCGCCAGCAGCCAAAACCCCTGGGAGACCCAGTACTTC.